The rows below give T cell receptor beta chains drawn from one sample of a study of shared clonotypes between healthy human individuals. This table comes from immunoSEQ multiplex PCR, and its TCRdb copy is limited to in-frame clones, with some not included. Of approximately 1.1 million clones listed, 75% to 85% are singletons. The specimen sequenced was memory CD4+ T cells from PBMCs. The receptor source for this set is a man aged 18 to 35 in good health. Some clones in this sample may be carry-over from other donors' samples. CDR3s leave out the opening cysteine and the closing phenylalanine or tryptophan. Each record gives: J gene, V gene, CDR3 protein.

TRBJ1-5	TRBV25-1	ASSDRGYQPQH
TRBJ1-2	TRBV6-5	ASSYSGQGARGYT
TRBJ1-2	TRBV5-6	ASSLGAGTKDGYT
TRBJ2-5	TRBV27	ASSMGGLGQETQY
TRBJ2-5	TRBV19	ASSMSGGRVETQY
TRBJ2-3	TRBV2	ASSASDTQY
TRBJ1-1	TRBV7-9	ASSPRLLGGNTEAF
TRBJ1-2	TRBV29-1	SATGRGRDYGYT
TRBJ2-7	TRBV6-1	ASRSDREAFYEQY
TRBJ2-1	TRBV28	ASRTRTASSYNEQF
TRBJ2-3	TRBV18	ASSPPGRRAGIDTQY
TRBJ2-1	TRBV11-2	ASSLVLGTASSYNEQF
TRBJ1-1	TRBV2	ASSMTGSEAF
TRBJ2-7	TRBV5-1	ASSRDRAGYEQY
TRBJ2-1	TRBV18	ASSLAGGWGNEQF
TRBJ2-5	TRBV6-5	ASSTSRGNQETQY
TRBJ2-5	TRBV5-4	ASSLQDRETQY
TRBJ2-1	TRBV5-4	ASSSGLAKLYEQF
TRBJ1-3	TRBV30	AWSGTGTGNTIY
TRBJ1-1	TRBV7-9	ASSGQGRAEAF
TRBJ1-1	TRBV9	ASSSEVGEAF
TRBJ1-5	TRBV28	AISPRAGSNQPQH
TRBJ2-1	TRBV18	ASSPFQRGPSDYNEQF
TRBJ1-5	TRBV10-1	ASLGQGGQPQH
TRBJ2-1	TRBV9	ASSVVGGSSYNEQF
TRBJ2-7	TRBV28	ASSSTDILEDEQY
TRBJ1-6	TRBV5-6	ASSLTQGVNSPLH
TRBJ2-3	TRBV5-4	ASSRGLAGSTDTQY
TRBJ2-1	TRBV20-1	SATAGEGQF
TRBJ2-3	TRBV9	ASSVQARPGGDTQY
TRBJ1-2	TRBV7-9	ASSWTGANYGYT
TRBJ2-3	TRBV14	ASSQRNTEDTQY
TRBJ2-5	TRBV27	ASSERLGGVSGTQY
TRBJ2-2	TRBV7-3	ASSTQQGSNTGELF
TRBJ2-3	TRBV6-1	ASSDGGTDTQY
TRBJ1-1	TRBV5-1	ASSQGQLVNTEAF
TRBJ2-7	TRBV7-9	ASSRLAETYEQY
TRBJ2-3	TRBV29-1	SVVRTTKGTDTQY
TRBJ2-3	TRBV18	ASSPWTVDSTDTQY
TRBJ2-3	TRBV18	ASSPPRLVGSTDTQY
TRBJ2-2	TRBV7-9	ASSPAGMGNAGELF
TRBJ2-6	TRBV5-1	ASSLGPSSGANVLT
TRBJ1-4	TRBV19	ASSILGGSASVSNEKLF
TRBJ2-5	TRBV10-3	AISGTGDETQY
TRBJ1-4	TRBV2	ASSAGEKLF
TRBJ1-2	TRBV10-3	AISESTSRLYGYT
TRBJ1-5	TRBV2	ASSRQEESNQPQH
TRBJ2-5	TRBV5-1	ASSPLGGLETQY